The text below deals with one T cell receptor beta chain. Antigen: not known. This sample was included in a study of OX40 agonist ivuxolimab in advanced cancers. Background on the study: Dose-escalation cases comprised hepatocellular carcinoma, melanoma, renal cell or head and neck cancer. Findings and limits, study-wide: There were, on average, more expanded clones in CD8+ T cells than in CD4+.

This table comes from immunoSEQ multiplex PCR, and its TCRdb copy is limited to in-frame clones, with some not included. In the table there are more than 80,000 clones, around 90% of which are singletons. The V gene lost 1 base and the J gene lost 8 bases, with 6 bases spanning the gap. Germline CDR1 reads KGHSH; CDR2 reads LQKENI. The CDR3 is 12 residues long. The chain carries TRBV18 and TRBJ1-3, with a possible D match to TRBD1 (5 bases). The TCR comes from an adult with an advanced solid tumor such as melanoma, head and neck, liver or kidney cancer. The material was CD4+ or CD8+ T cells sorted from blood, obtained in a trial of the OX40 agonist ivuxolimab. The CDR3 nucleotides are TGTGCCAGCTCACCACTAGGGGACACCATATATTTT. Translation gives CASSPLGDTIYF.